A single T cell receptor beta chain is shown here with its context. This clonotype was detected many times. Its antigen is not yet known. The sample holds no much larger clone one base away, and base qualities are not on file. This sample was included in a study of response to subunit inactivated influenza vaccine (dated by TCRdb to the late 2010s). In terms of the full investigation: Deep quantitative T cell receptor repertoire profiling was used in the study to track responses to a trivalent subunit inactivated influenza vaccine.

What the authors observed across the whole study: The authors suggested that each seasonal influenza vaccination may recruit only a limited number of new T cells.

The method was RT-PCR. Data came from an Illumina HiSeq 2500. TCRdb reworked the public reads: Q25 trimming with fastp, MiXCR clone assembly, productive beta chains retained. Each entry is one CDR3 protein sequence, shown with its most common DNA and genes. This sample comprises about 700,000 distinct CDR3 sequences, more than 15% of them detected only once. The ten largest clones add up to approximately 10% of the sample. The TCR was taken from a man aged 45-65 years who received an inactivated influenza vaccine. Donor details come from another sample of the same person, matched by shared clones. Sequenced material: PBMCs from blood, taken 12 days after vaccination.

This receptor carries the CDR3 CASNQLSGSSYNEQFF. The nucleotide sequence reads TGTGCCAGCAACCAACTTTCAGGGAGCTCCTACAATGAGCAGTTCTTC. The rearrangement joined TRBV2 to TRBJ2-1, with the D segment possibly TRBD1 or TRBD2, each aligning over 5 bases. The CDR3 runs 16 amino acids, cysteine and phenylalanine included. Of the read, only the CDR3 DNA is kept; its 48 bases are in frame from base 1. Reading the germline V gene gives CDR1 SNHLY and CDR2 FYNNEI. At the junction V is shortened by 7 bases and J by 0 bases, with 16 bases in between.